The 24 T cell receptor beta chains reported below all come from one sample, sequenced in a study of cytomegalovirus exposure and HLA in healthy donors. Clones were sequenced by immunoSEQ multiplex PCR, and TCRdb holds only the in-frame ones, with some missing. Of fewer than 95,000 clones in the sample, almost 85% were seen once. Specimen: PBMCs. The origin of the receptors is a woman under 30 in good health and CMV-seropositive.

The V and J genes are TRBV10-3 and TRBJ2-7; TRBD1 matches at 10 bases. CDR3 size: 15 residues. Germline lookup yields CDR1 ENHRY and CDR2 SYGVKD. With V trimmed by 6 bases and J by 7 bases, 12 bases remained unmatched. The CDR3 protein is CAISARQGAGLEQYF. CDR3 nucleotides: TGTGCCATCAGCGCCCGACAGGGGGCTGGATTGGAGCAGTACTTC.

This chain uses TRBV30 with TRBJ2-1, with a tentative D call TRBD1 (5 bases). The CDR3 extends over 11 amino acids. The germline V and J ends were trimmed by 0 bases and 15 bases, with 12 bases remaining between them. Germline loops: CDR1 GTSNPN, CDR2 SVGIG (reference sequence). The CDR3 sequence: CAWSVSHDRFF. The CDR3 DNA sequence: TGTGCCTGGAGTGTTTCTCACGACAGGTTCTTC.

The chain combines TRBV5-1 with TRBJ1-6; TRBD1 might be the D (5 bases). CDR1 and CDR2 from the germline V gene are SGHRS and YFSETQ. This CDR3 has 15 amino acids. Trimming pared 4 bases from V and 4 bases from J, leaving 12 bases between. Here the CDR3 DNA reads TGCGCCAGCAGCGTTCAACAGGCGTATAATTCACCCCTCCACTTT. It codes for CASSVQQAYNSPLHF.

The chain uses TRBV30 and TRBJ1-1, with 7 bases identical to TRBD1. Per the germline V gene, CDR1 is GTSNPN and CDR2 is SVGIG (reference sequence). The CDR3 has 10 residues. Trimming cost V 5 bases and J 11 bases; bases outside gene matches: 5. CDR3 in DNA: TGTGCCTGGGGACAGGATTGGGCTTTCTTT. Translating gives CAWGQDWAFF.

The J gene is TRBJ1-2, the V gene TRBV29-1, with TRBD1 identical over 11 bases. Germline V gene sequence: CDR1 SQVTM, CDR2 ANQGSEA. CDR3 length: 14 residues. V lost 7 bases, J lost 4 bases, and 8 bases stayed unmatched. Written as DNA, the CDR3 is TGCAGCGCCCCCGGGACAGGGGGTTTCTATGGCTACACCTTC. Its translation: CSAPGTGGFYGYTF. The full variable domain, in which reference TRBV29-1 and TRBJ1-2 provide the parts outside the CDR3, is SAVISQKPSRDICQRGTSLTIQCQVDSQVTMMFWYRQQPGQSLTLIATANQGSEATYESGFVIDKFPISRPNLTFSTLTVSNMSPEDSSIYLCSAPGTGGFYGYTFGSGTRLTVV.

The chain recombines TRBV9 with TRBJ2-5; 8 bases are a match to TRBD2. With 3 bases clipped from V and 5 bases from J, the junction kept 9 bases outside the gene matches. In germline, CDR1 is SGDLS, CDR2 YYNGEE. This CDR3 is built from 15 residues. In DNA form, the CDR3 reads TGTGCCAGCAGCGGATGGGGACTAGTCGAGGAGACCCAGTACTTC. It yields the protein CASSGWGLVEETQYF.

This chain's CDR3 is CASSLIPTSGGGEKLFF. The DNA for the CDR3 is TGCGCCAGCAGCTTGATCCCCACTTCTGGGGGCGGGGAAAAACTGTTTTTT. The chain carries TRBV5-1 and TRBJ1-4; the D gene is possibly TRBD1 (6 bases). The CDR3 runs to 17 residues. CDR1 SGHRS and CDR2 YFSETQ come from the germline V gene. V was cut by 1 base and J by 8 bases, with 21 bases left in between.

V is TRBV18 and J is TRBJ1-2; 10 bases match TRBD1. Per germline, CDR1 KGHSH and CDR2 LQKENI. The CDR3 runs 15 residues. The V gene end was trimmed by 2 bases and the J gene end by 2 bases; junction bases not matched to a gene: 2. The CDR3 loop is CASSPGQGENYGYTF. CDR3 nucleotide sequence: TGTGCCAGCTCACCAGGACAGGGGGAAAACTATGGCTACACCTTC.

In this sample, this clone turned up many times. The V gene is TRBV15, the J gene TRBJ1-1, with a tentative D call TRBD1 (6 bases). V dropped 4 bases and J dropped 8 bases, with 14 bases sitting between them. The CDR3 runs 13 residues. CDR1 is LNHNV and CDR2 is YYDKDF in the germline V gene (reference sequence). The CDR3 nucleotides are TGTGCCACCAGCATACTCCGGACAGAAGAAGCTTTCTTT. Its protein is CATSILRTEEAFF.

The rearrangement joins TRBV2 to TRBJ2-1; D may be TRBD2 (6 bases). The CDR3 has 13 residues. CDR1 is SNHLY, CDR2 FYNNEI, per germline. V was pared by 4 bases and J by 6 bases, with 10 bases between. CDR3 region: CASSGWGGNEQFF. CDR3 in DNA: TGTGCCAGCAGTGGATGGGGAGGCAATGAGCAGTTCTTC.

The gene calls are TRBV30 and TRBJ2-1; D is perhaps TRBD2 (7 bases). The CDR3 has 13 residues. Germline CDR1 is GTSNPN and CDR2 is SVGIG (reference sequence). The V end was cut by 3 bases, the J end by 9 bases, with 15 bases between. The CDR3, as DNA: TGTGCCTGGAGCTGGGGGGGCCAGGGTGAGCAGTTCTTC. Encoded protein: CAWSWGGQGEQFF.

The V call is TRBV19, the J call TRBJ1-6; a possible D gene is TRBD1 (5 bases). The CDR3 extends over 13 amino acids. With 6 bases removed from V and 5 bases from J, the gap between germline ends came to 8 bases. Germline V gene sequence: CDR1 LNHDA, CDR2 SQIVND (reference sequence). CDR3 residues: CASRQVDNSPLHF. The CDR3, as DNA: TGTGCCAGTAGACAGGTGGATAATTCACCCCTCCACTTT.

The genes are TRBV4-3 and TRBJ2-2; D is perhaps TRBD1 (5 bases). This CDR3 is 15 amino acids long. Trimming took 3 bases from V and 2 from J, leaving 10 bases between them. From germline, CDR1 is LGHNA and CDR2 YSLEER. The CDR3 reads CASSQRQGNTGELFF. CDR3 sequence (DNA): TGCGCCAGCAGCCAGCGCCAGGGTAACACCGGGGAGCTGTTTTTT.

V gene TRBV5-1 combines with J gene TRBJ2-5; 8 positions agree with TRBD2. CDR1 is SGHRS and CDR2 is YFSETQ in the germline V gene. The CDR3 length is 15 residues. The junction had 9 bases not matched to a gene; V was cut back by 4 bases and J by 4 bases. The CDR3 nucleotides read TGCGCCAGCAGCCCCTCGGGACTAGGGACAGAGACCCAGTACTTC. It translates to CASSPSGLGTETQYF.

The chain carries TRBV27 and TRBJ1-6, with TRBD1 matching 9 bases. V lost 5 bases and J lost 10; bases outside the gene matches: 6. Germline V gene data show CDR1 as MNHEY and CDR2 as SMNVEV (reference sequence). The CDR3 covers 14 residues. In DNA, the CDR3 is TGTGCCAGCAGTGAGTTGACAGGGGGGTCACCCCTCCACTTT. It translates to CASSELTGGSPLHF.

This sequence joins TRBV11-2 and TRBJ2-2, with 14 bases matching TRBD2. The V gene end was trimmed by 3 bases and the J gene end by 4 bases; junction bases not matched to a gene: 4. CDR3 length: 17 amino acids. The germline V gene encodes CDR1 SGHAT and CDR2 FQNNGV. The CDR3 reads CASSLTSGGAGTGELFF. The CDR3 DNA reads as TGTGCCAGCAGCTTGACTAGCGGGGGGGCTGGCACCGGGGAGCTGTTTTTT.

A note on this clone: The junction and the germline gene differ at one end; a read error may be behind it. V gene TRBV20-1 combines with J gene TRBJ1-2; 7 bases map to TRBD1. This CDR3 contains 11 residues. Germline-derived CDR1 and CDR2 are DFQATT and SNEGSKA (reference sequence). CDR3 sequence reads: CSARGQGVPLF. The CDR3 region has the DNA TGCAGTGCTAGGGGGCAGGGGGTACCGCTCTTC.

CDR3 loop: CASSPGLAGADRSSYEQYF. The CDR3 DNA is TGTGCCAGCAGCCCGGGGCTTGCGGGGGCCGACCGTTCTTCCTACGAGCAGTACTTC. The rearrangement joins TRBV13 to TRBJ2-7, with TRBD2 as a possible D gene (7 bases). V was trimmed by 5 bases and J by 1 base, leaving 27 bases between them. Germline V gene data show CDR1 as PRHDT and CDR2 as FYEKMQ (reference sequence). The CDR3 extends over 19 amino acids.

CDR3 nucleotides: TGTGCCAGCAGTGAGGGACAGGGAAGCTCCTACGAGCAGTACTTC. It translates to CASSEGQGSSYEQYF. The chain carries TRBV25-1 and TRBJ2-7, with 9 bases lining up with TRBD1. Germline CDR1 MGHDK, CDR2 SYGVNS. V lost 3 bases to trimming and J lost 0 bases; unmatched junction nucleotides: 3. The CDR3 is 15 residues long.

The V and J genes are TRBV5-1 and TRBJ2-5; tentative D call: TRBD2 (5 bases). CDR1 and CDR2 (germline): SGHRS, YFSETQ. The ends were cut back, 4 bases at V and 9 bases at J, with 16 bases in the middle. The CDR3 contains 13 residues. The CDR3 DNA follows: TGCGCCAGCAGCACCCGGGCCCCCGGGGCCCAGTACTTC. It codes for CASSTRAPGAQYF.

This clone has more than one count but fewer than ten. The chain couples TRBV6-6 to TRBJ1-1; 7 bases are a match to TRBD1. Germline CDR1 reads MNHNY; CDR2 reads SVGAGI (reference sequence). Germline trimming cut 7 bases from V and 6 bases from J; bases unmatched to any gene: 14. CDR3 length: 15 residues. The CDR3 region has the DNA TGTGCCAGCATCCAAAGCAGGGGGGCTGCGTCTGAAGCTTTCTTT. Residues: CASIQSRGAASEAFF.

The chain joins TRBV15 to TRBJ1-4; D might be TRBD1 (5 bases). The CDR3 runs to 16 residues. The ends were cut back, 1 base at V and 3 bases at J, with 12 bases in the middle. Germline-derived CDR1 and CDR2 are LNHNV and YYDKDF (reference sequence). As DNA, the CDR3 is TGTGCCACCAGCAGAGGCGGGGGGTGGCCTAATGAAAAACTGTTTTTT. Translation gives CATSRGGGWPNEKLFF.

The rearrangement links TRBV6-1 to TRBJ1-5; 10 nucleotides line up with TRBD1. With V trimmed by 1 base and J by 15 bases, 6 bases remained unmatched. The CDR3 runs 13 residues. CDR1 MNHNS and CDR2 SASEGT come from the germline V gene. The CDR3 region has the DNA TGTGCCAGCAGTGAAGGGGGACGGGACAGGGGGCATTTT. Its translation: CASSEGGRDRGHF.

The chain has TRBV28 and TRBJ2-1; D is unclear. This CDR3 has 14 amino acids. Germline values: CDR1 MDHEN, CDR2 SYDVKM. Between the trimmed V and J ends, which lost 2 bases and 7 bases, there was a span of 12 bases. The CDR3 here is CASSLLEEGNEQFF. The CDR3, as DNA: TGTGCCAGCAGTTTACTCGAGGAAGGTAATGAGCAGTTCTTC.